The source of this TCR beta chain is a study of shared clonotypes between healthy human individuals (dated by TCRdb to about 2020). Context from the whole study: A few men and a couple of women, aged 18 to 49 years, made up the cohort. Libraries were prepared and TCR repertoires were sequenced by different laboratories using diverse techniques, in order to increase sequencing depth and limit assay-specific biases. To estimate repertoire size and how much clonotypes are shared between individuals, the study performed deep sequencing of blood TCR repertoires from 4 to 6 healthy adults. For each donor, CD4 naive and CD4 memory were each given three plates, CD8 naive was given two plates, and CD8 memory was given one plate. Between about 0.8 and 9.5 billion PBMCs per donor were obtained by leukapheresis.

The junction shows trimming of 7 bases on V and 0 bases on J, plus 9 bases between the germline ends. The CDR3 numbers 13 residues from cysteine through phenylalanine. The kept DNA is CDR3 alone, 39 bases in frame from the first base. CDR1 and CDR2 are drawn from the germline V gene: SGHDT, YYEEEE. TCR CDR3 regions were amplified from genomic DNA by multiplex PCR using the deep immunoSEQ assay. Extracted genomic DNA from each cell subset was distributed evenly across all wells of several immunoSEQ 96-well plates, and each plate was treated as a replicate. For sorted subsets, around 200 ng genomic DNA, equal to tens of thousands of T cell genomes, was loaded into each replicate PCR. Purified libraries were measured with a Qubit 3.0 fluorometer, size-checked on a Bioanalyzer 2100, and measured again with the KAPA Library Quantification kit. Every immunoSEQ 96-well plate was sequenced on a separate single-read 150-cycle Illumina NextSeq 550 flow cell. In the source study's methods: Because the immunoSEQ output included only junctional sequences and no quality scores, the filtering could not be the same as the filtering used for full-length reads. Sequences were annotated with PyIR, a Python wrapper for IgBLAST v1.9, and V/J genes and CDR3 were assigned using IMGT germline references. Reads were filtered out if the reads had weak V/J assignments (E-value above 1e-6), no CDR3, stop codons, out-of-frame junctions, or ambiguous translated residues. V3J clonotypes were defined as sequences sharing an identical inferred V gene, J gene, and CDR3 amino acid sequence. To compute the percentage overlap between repertoires, the number of shared unique clonotypes was divided by the size of the smaller repertoire. Repertoire richness was assessed with RTK rarefaction, the Chao1 estimator, and Recon v2.1 estimates of unobserved clonotypes. Generation probabilities were computed with OLGA for all TCRbeta clonotypes obtained by the gDNA method from a handful of donors. In TCRdb, the immuneACCESS table is reduced to in-frame sequences with V and J assigned. These tables do not hold every clone; where another copy was compared, an unresolved V gene accounts for under half, and the others remain unexplained. That table gives V, J and clone size, and the DNA gave D and trimming. Within this sample are over a million clones, with over 95% of them counted one time only. The ten largest make up roughly 1.2% of the sample.

Donors were healthy HIV-negative adults with no recently reported acute infections or vaccinations. Every donor was a Caucasian adult living in Nashville, Tennessee, USA. CD4+ T cells were enriched by magnetic negative selection, after which naive cells were positively selected on CD45RA and the negative fraction was taken as the memory subset. Blood was collected by leukapheresis, and PBMCs were isolated by Ficoll-Histopaque density gradient centrifugation and then cryopreserved in liquid nitrogen vapor phase. Analytical flow cytometry was used to check the purity and quantity of each magnetically sorted T cell population. Genomic DNA was isolated from each sorted fraction and quantified by UV absorbance on a Nanodrop 2000c. To note about this clone: Its antigen remains undetermined. Base qualities are not recorded, but no much larger clone differs from it by a single base.

Study-wide conclusions, independent of this receptor: Because the study included only a small number of donors, the genetic and exposure-history diversity represented was limited. Incomplete sequencing was indicated by rarefaction of sorted-subset datasets, despite the large sequencing depth. Based on pairwise subsampling, the degree of clonotype sharing among donors was expected to be affected by sequencing depth. Compared with non-shared clonotypes, clonotypes shared by all four sorted-subset donors had higher generation probabilities. Sharing across a few donors was observed for 5% to 6.5% of naive CD4, 3% to 4% of naive CD8, 2% to 2.5% of memory CD4, and around 0.42% of memory CD8 clonotypes. Only blood was sampled, and tissue TCR repertoires likely differ from those in blood. Estimated clonotype richness was generally larger for naive than for memory subsets.

Sequenced material: naive CD4+ T cells sorted from blood. The label giving this sample's cell subset or site can be read as: CD45RA+ positively selected. The chain was built from TRBV5-6 and TRBJ2-3; the D segment cannot be called with confidence. The TCR originated in a man younger than 45 in good health. The DNA sequence reads TGTGCCAGCTCACAACGGAGCACAGATACGCAGTATTTT. This codes for CASSQRSTDTQYF.